This is a list of T cell receptor beta chains from one sample in a study of OX40 agonist ivuxolimab in advanced cancers. Measured with immunoSEQ multiplex PCR; TCRdb has only the in-frame clones, and not every one. The profile shows 82,000 or so clones, approximately 85% of them singletons. Sequenced here: CD4+ or CD8+ T cells sorted from blood, sampled in a trial of the OX40 agonist ivuxolimab. These receptors were taken from an adult with an advanced solid tumor such as melanoma, head and neck, liver or kidney cancer. Both conserved end residues are part of each CDR3. The order of the fields is J gene, clone size, D gene, V gene, CDR3 DNA, CDR3 protein. The D gene is left open where the match is weak. Some rows mark clone size as missing; the rest say once, few, many or name a class of expanded clone.

TRBJ1-1	.	TRBD1	TRBV2	TGTGCCAGCAGTGTTGGATCAGGGGGCGTTGAAGCTTTCTTT	CASSVGSGGVEAFF
TRBJ1-6	.	.	TRBV27	TGTGCCAGCAGTTTAGATTCTTTAGGACCGTATAATTCACCCCTCCACTTT	CASSLDSLGPYNSPLHF
TRBJ2-4	.	TRBD1	TRBV28	TGTGCCAGCAGTTTATGGGGACAGCTAGCCAAAAACATTCAGTACTTC	CASSLWGQLAKNIQYF
TRBJ2-7	.	TRBD2	TRBV6-1	TGTGCCAGCAGGGCCCTCGGGGGGGACTACGAGCAGTACTTC	CASRALGGDYEQYF
TRBJ1-6	.	.	TRBV28	TGTGCCAGCAGTTTATTTCGGAATTCACCCCTCCACTTT	CASSLFRNSPLHF
TRBJ2-2	.	.	TRBV18	TGTGCCAGCTCACCACTTCCCCAGACGAGCACCGGGGAGCTGTTTTTT	CASSPLPQTSTGELFF
TRBJ2-1	.	.	TRBV5-3	TGTGCCAGAAGCTTTCACAATGAGCAGTTCTTC	CARSFHNEQFF
TRBJ1-4	.	TRBD1	TRBV7-9	TGTGCCAGCAGTGCCGCGGGGACAGCTAATGAAAAACTGTTTTTT	CASSAAGTANEKLFF
TRBJ1-1	.	.	TRBV4-1	TGCGCCAGCAGCCAAGAAGCCGGTTCCGATGAAGCTTTCTTT	CASSQEAGSDEAFF
TRBJ1-1	few	.	TRBV2	TGTGCCAGCAGTCCAGGGTTTGCGAACACTGAAGCTTTCTTT	CASSPGFANTEAFF
TRBJ2-1	.	.	TRBV4-3	TGCGCCAGCAGCCAAGGTACAGGGGGGGGCAGCGATGAGCAGTTCTTC	CASSQGTGGGSDEQFF
TRBJ1-4	.	.	TRBV7-9	TGTGCCAGCAGCTCCCCACTCGGACCCCCCGTCGGAAAACTGTTTTTT	CASSSPLGPPVGKLFF
TRBJ2-6	.	.	TRBV9	TGTGCCAGCAGCGTTCAATCCGGGGCCAACGTCCTGACTTTC	CASSVQSGANVLTF
TRBJ2-1	.	.	TRBV7-2	TGTGCCAGCAGCTTAGCCGCGGCAGTAAATGAGCAGTTCTTC	CASSLAAAVNEQFF
TRBJ2-7	.	.	TRBV6-5	TGTGCCAGCAGTTACCGTTGGGGTAATTCCTACGAGCAGTACTTC	CASSYRWGNSYEQYF
TRBJ1-2	once	TRBD1	TRBV27	TGTGCCAGCAGTTCCCTAGGGGACAGTCAGAGAAACTATGGCTACACCTTC	CASSSLGDSQRNYGYTF
TRBJ2-3	.	.	TRBV7-6	TGTGCCAGCAGCCGGCCCAGGGATACGCAGTATTTT	CASSRPRDTQYF
TRBJ2-3	.	TRBD2	TRBV7-3	TGTGCCAGCAGCGAGGCGGGGGGGACAGATACGCAGTATTTT	CASSEAGGTDTQYF
TRBJ1-6	.	.	TRBV6-6	TGTGCCAGCAGCGCCGGAGCGAATAATTCACCCCTCCACTTT	CASSAGANNSPLHF
TRBJ1-2	.	.	TRBV2	TGTGCCAGCAGTGAATTAACGAACGGGGGAGGCTACACCTTC	CASSELTNGGGYTF
TRBJ1-3	.	.	TRBV9	TGTGCCAGCAGCTCAGGGGTAGGGGTCCGGAACACCATATATTTT	CASSSGVGVRNTIYF
TRBJ1-4	.	.	TRBV5-4	TGTGCCAGCAGCCTCAGGGCGAATAATGAAAAACTGTTTTTT	CASSLRANNEKLFF
TRBJ2-3	.	TRBD2	TRBV10-3	TGTGCCATCAGCACTAGCGGGGGGGCCACAGATACGCAGTATTTT	CAISTSGGATDTQYF
TRBJ2-2	.	.	TRBV6-1	TGTGCCAGCACCCTAAGTCCCACCGGGGAGCTGTTTTTT	CASTLSPTGELFF
TRBJ2-1	.	.	TRBV6-1	TGTGCCAGCAGTGAAGCCGGCAATGAGCAGTTCTTC	CASSEAGNEQFF
TRBJ1-1	.	.	TRBV9	TGTGCCAGCAGTCAGGGTATGAACACTGAAGCTTTCTTT	CASSQGMNTEAFF
TRBJ2-7	.	TRBD1	TRBV6-5	TGTGCCAGCAGTTACGAGGACAGGGATTACGAGCAGTACTTC	CASSYEDRDYEQYF
TRBJ2-7	.	TRBD2	TRBV13	TGTGCCAGCAGCAGGGACTATCCTAGGGAGCAGTACTTC	CASSRDYPREQYF
TRBJ2-1	.	TRBD1	TRBV7-3	TGTGCCAGCAGCTTGGGGTTGACAGGGTATAGCAATGAGCAGTTCTTC	CASSLGLTGYSNEQFF
TRBJ2-5	.	.	TRBV4-1	TGCGCCAGCAGCCAAGAGTTACGGGGCGGGGAGACCCAGTACTTC	CASSQELRGGETQYF